The TCR beta chain described here comes from a study of T cells after yellow fever vaccination. This clonotype was seen at least ten times. TCRdb processed the 5' RACE reads anew with MiXCR; each CDR3 protein has one entry. Among 15,000 or so distinct CDR3 sequences listed, more than 7% were seen once. Germline trimming cut 4 bases from V and 10 bases from J; bases unmatched to any gene: 13. The CDR3 contains 16 residues. The V gene's germline CDR1 is SGHDT and CDR2 YYEEEE. Study findings and constraints: A large majority of primary-vaccination clones showed up again after the booster (just under 97% CD4, around 90% CD8). Contamination of FACS-sorted repertoires by abundant clonotypes from the bulk population could occur.

The sequence was obtained from a man aged 18-30 years who received the YFV17D yellow fever vaccine. J is TRBJ1-6 and V is TRBV5-6; 8 bases match TRBD1. Here the sequenced sample was PBMCs, either bulk or a sorted T-cell subset (CD4+, CD8+, memory, or dextramer-sorted; not recorded which), taken on the day of the yellow fever booster vaccination. CDR3 in amino acids: CASSPRQGKWESPLHF. In DNA, the CDR3 is TGTGCCAGCAGCCCGAGACAGGGGAAGTGGGAATCACCCCTCCACTTT.